The 27 T cell receptor beta chains below were found in one sample sequenced in a study of T cells in Graves' hyperthyroidism and ophthalmopathy. Researchers took RNA transcripts and amplified the TCR beta CDR3 regions from them. During a first-round RT-PCR of the TCR CDR3, the HTBI primer set was used. TCRdb independently ran MiXCR on the multiplex PCR reads; one entry per CDR3 protein. The table shows approximately 330,000 distinct CDR3 sequences, with around 20% occurring only once. The sequencing input was blood. These receptors were taken from a woman aged 45-65 years with Graves' hyperthyroidism.

This clonotype turned up a few times. This chain links TRBV28 with TRBJ2-7, with D unclear. Trimming cost V 3 bases and J 6 bases, with 9 bases left between them. This CDR3 is built from 12 residues. Germline V gene lookup returns CDR1 MDHEN and CDR2 SYDVKM. Here the CDR3 reads CASSFDGVEQYF. DNA for the CDR3: TGTGCCAGCAGTTTTGACGGTGTCGAGCAGTACTTC.

This clonotype was recorded at least ten times. The rearrangement uses TRBV20-1 and TRBJ2-2, with TRBD1 matching over 7 bases. After removal of 0 bases from V and 3 bases from J, the junction contained 7 bases not matched to a gene. The CDR3 contains 16 residues. Per the germline V gene, CDR1 is DFQATT and CDR2 is SNEGSKA (reference sequence). In nucleotides, the CDR3 is TGCAGTGCTAGAGATGACTGGCAGGGGGACACCGGGGAGCTGTTTTTT. Translation: CSARDDWQGDTGELFF.

The genes are TRBV20-1 and TRBJ1-5; D perhaps matches TRBD1 (6 bases). The CDR3 is made up of 15 amino acids. The ends were cut back, 3 bases at V and 6 bases at J, with 18 bases in the middle. CDR1 DFQATT and CDR2 SNEGSKA come from the germline V gene (reference sequence). CDR3 residues: CSASPIATGSQPQHF. CDR3 in DNA: TGCAGTGCTAGTCCGATCGCCACAGGGAGTCAGCCCCAGCATTTT.

The chain recombines TRBV19 with TRBJ1-2; D gene uncertain. The V end lost 0 bases, the J end lost 5 bases, and 7 bases lay between the germline ends. The germline CDR1 and CDR2 sequences are LNHDA and SQIVND (reference sequence). The CDR3 runs to 13 residues. The CDR3 sequence is CASSIDPVYGYTF. DNA for the CDR3: TGTGCCAGTAGTATAGACCCTGTTTATGGCTACACCTTC. The full variable domain, its missing parts supplied by reference TRBV19 and TRBJ1-2, is DGGITQSPKYLFRKEGQNVTLSCEQNLNHDAMYWYRQDPGQGLRLIYYSQIVNDFQKGDIAEGYSVSREKKESFPLTVTSAQKNPTAFYLCASSIDPVYGYTFGSGTRLTVV.

This clonotype was detected many times. The V gene is TRBV30, the J gene TRBJ2-2; D may be TRBD1 (6 bases). The V gene's germline CDR1 is GTSNPN and CDR2 SVGIG (reference sequence). CDR3 size: 15 residues. With 2 bases removed from V and 4 bases from J, the gap between germline ends came to 14 bases. The CDR3 DNA follows: TGTGCCTGGAGTCAAGGGGGAGTGGGCACCGGGGAGCTGTTTTTT. Translating it yields CAWSQGGVGTGELFF.

This chain joins TRBV6-1 and TRBJ1-2, with D possibly TRBD1 on 6 matching bases. Germline V gene sequence: CDR1 MNHNS, CDR2 SASEGT. V lost 5 bases to trimming and J lost 7 bases, with 20 bases between them. The CDR3 has 15 residues. In nucleotides, the CDR3 is TGTGCCAGCAGTATCGGACAGTCGGTTCTATCTGGCTACACCTTC. It is translated as CASSIGQSVLSGYTF.

This clonotype came up a few times. The V call is TRBV20-1, the J call TRBJ1-5; no definite D call. CDR3 length: 15 amino acids. Per germline, CDR1 DFQATT and CDR2 SNEGSKA (reference sequence). Trimming stripped 6 bases from V and 1 base from J, with 16 bases between. CDR3 in amino acids: CSAVRSGQSNQPQHF. For the CDR3, the DNA is TGCAGTGCCGTCAGATCGGGTCAGAGCAATCAGCCCCAGCATTTT.

In its sample, this clonotype was seen a few times. A single base separates this from a much larger clone, so it may be a read error. The genes are TRBV3-1 and TRBJ2-7; 7 positions match TRBD2. The trim removed 2 bases at V and 8 bases at J, leaving 15 bases unmatched. CDR3 length equals 16 residues. CDR1 and CDR2 (germline): LGHDT, YNNKEL (reference sequence). The CDR3, as DNA: TGTGCCAGCAGCCAAAATCTTGAGGGAGGGCTGAGAAAGCAGTACTTC. Amino acid sequence: CASSQNLEGGLRKQYF.

This clonotype occurred many times. V gene TRBV20-1 combines with J gene TRBJ2-2; no firm D call. This CDR3 comprises 15 residues. The V gene's germline CDR1 is DFQATT and CDR2 SNEGSKA (reference sequence). V was cut by 0 bases and J by 0 bases, with 8 bases left in between. DNA of the CDR3: TGCAGTGCTAGAGATGGCCGGACGAACACCGGGGAGCTGTTTTTT. This sequence encodes CSARDGRTNTGELFF.

The chain is built from TRBV6-6 and TRBJ2-1; no firm D call. This CDR3 contains 13 residues. Germline CDR1 and CDR2: MNHNY and SVGAGI (reference sequence). Trimming took 0 bases from V and 5 from J, leaving 5 bases between them. This chain's CDR3 is CASSYSRDNEQFF. The CDR3 bases are TGTGCCAGCAGTTACTCCCGGGACAATGAGCAGTTCTTC.

This chain joins TRBV6-5 and TRBJ1-1, with 9 nucleotides matching TRBD1. This CDR3 region has 14 residues. The germline V gene has CDR1 MNHEY and CDR2 SVGAGI. Unmatched junction bases numbered 5, after V lost 4 bases and J lost 5 bases. The CDR3 coding sequence is TGTGCCAGCAGTTCGGACAGGGGAGGTACTGAAGCTTTCTTT. As protein: CASSSDRGGTEAFF.

This clonotype was counted at least ten times. The chain joins TRBV4-1 to TRBJ2-3, with D tentatively TRBD1 or TRBD2 (5 bases each). V was shortened by 0 bases and J by 2 bases, with 9 bases between the two germline ends. Looked up from germline, CDR1 is MGHRA and CDR2 is YSYEKL. This CDR3 contains 15 residues. The CDR3 DNA is TGCGCCAGCAGCCAAGATCCGGGACCCACAGATACGCAGTATTTT. Encoded protein: CASSQDPGPTDTQYF.

This clonotype was recorded many times. This chain uses TRBV9 with TRBJ1-6; possibly TRBD1 for D (6 bases). The CDR3 consists of 14 residues. Trimming left V 0 bases short and J 6 bases short, with 7 bases between. The germline CDR1 and CDR2 sequences are SGDLS and YYNGEE. CDR3 protein: CASSVEGGNSPLHF. In DNA, the CDR3 is TGTGCCAGCAGCGTAGAAGGGGGTAATTCACCCCTCCACTTT.

This chain uses TRBV19 with TRBJ2-6; D call uncertain. Germline CDR1 LNHDA, CDR2 SQIVND (reference sequence). There are 16 residues in the CDR3. V lost 3 bases to trimming and J lost 0 bases, with 9 bases between them. The CDR3 loop is CASSIRASSGANVLTF. In DNA, the CDR3 is TGTGCCAGTAGTATCCGGGCGAGCTCTGGGGCCAACGTCCTGACTTTC.

This clonotype was counted ten times or more. The chain recombines TRBV28 with TRBJ1-1, with D tentatively TRBD1 (6 bases). The CDR3 extends over 15 amino acids. CDR1 and CDR2 from the germline V gene are MDHEN and SYDVKM. Trimming cost V 6 bases and J 7 bases, with 21 bases left between them. CDR3 sequence (DNA): TGTGCCAGCAGCAAAGGGGGAGCCCCCTTATTTGAAGCTTTCTTT. Translated: CASSKGGAPLFEAFF.

The table lists this clonotype with many counts. This sequence joins TRBV7-2 and TRBJ2-3, with TRBD1 as a possible D gene (6 bases). Germline V gene data show CDR1 as SGHTA and CDR2 as FQGNSA. The length of the CDR3 is 14 residues. V was trimmed by 1 base and J by 4 bases, leaving 9 bases between them. CDR3 nucleotide sequence: TGTGCCAGCAGCTTAGTAGGGGGAGCAGATACGCAGTATTTT. Its protein is CASSLVGGADTQYF. The complete variable domain, with remaining parts taken from reference TRBV7-2 and TRBJ2-3, reads GAGVSQSPSNKVTEKGKDVELRCDPISGHTALYWYRQSLGQGLEFLIYFQGNSAPDKSGLPSDRFSAERTGGSVSTLTIQRTQQEDSAVYLCASSLVGGADTQYFGPGTRLTVL.

This clonotype has ten or more counts. The rearrangement links TRBV28 to TRBJ1-2, with D possibly being TRBD1 (5 bases). The germline V gene has CDR1 MDHEN and CDR2 SYDVKM. V was trimmed by 3 bases and J by 9 bases, leaving 20 bases between them. This CDR3 comprises 15 residues. The CDR3 DNA reads TGTGCCAGCAGTTTTCGTTCCTCCGGCAGGGCACGCTACACCTTC. Protein product: CASSFRSSGRARYTF.

This clonotype was observed many times. CDR3 nucleotides: TGTGCCAGCACCGGAGAGGGAGGGCCTTCTAATGAGCAGTTCTTC. It is translated as CASTGEGGPSNEQFF. The gene calls are TRBV3-1 and TRBJ2-1, with 7 bases matching TRBD2. J was trimmed by 7 bases and V by 7 bases; bases with no gene match: 13. Germline-derived CDR1 and CDR2 are LGHDT and YNNKEL (reference sequence). This CDR3 comprises 15 residues.

This clonotype was counted ten times or more. The V and J genes are TRBV20-1 and TRBJ1-1, with D possibly TRBD1 on 5 matching bases. Trimming shortened V by 0 bases and J by 11 bases, and 10 bases separated the two germline ends. There are 11 residues in the CDR3. CDR1 and CDR2 (germline): DFQATT, SNEGSKA (reference sequence). CDR3 sequence reads: CSARDGGFAFF. The CDR3 DNA reads TGCAGTGCTAGAGATGGGGGGTTTGCTTTCTTT.

This clonotype has ten or more counts. The chain combines TRBV11-2 with TRBJ2-2; D remains unclear. CDR1 is SGHAT, CDR2 FQNNGV, per germline. The ends were cut back, 2 bases at V and 4 bases at J, with 5 bases in the middle. CDR3 length equals 13 residues. CDR3 DNA: TGTGCCAGCAGCTTATTAGGCACCGGGGAGCTGTTTTTT. It translates to CASSLLGTGELFF.

The genes are TRBV12-3 or TRBV12-4 and TRBJ1-1, with 10 bases that match TRBD1. This CDR3 contains 14 residues. Germline trimming cut 6 bases from V and 5 bases from J; bases unmatched to any gene: 6. Here the CDR3 DNA reads TGTGCCAGCAGGTCGGACAGGGGGGGAACTGAAGCTTTCTTT. This encodes CASRSDRGGTEAFF.

This clonotype was recorded many times. This sequence joins TRBV2 and TRBJ1-6; D is perhaps TRBD1 (6 bases). Germline V gene lookup returns CDR1 SNHLY and CDR2 FYNNEI. The CDR3 is 13 residues long. The V end lost 10 bases, the J end lost 5 bases, and 12 bases lay between the germline ends. The CDR3 sequence is CANSGQNNSPLHF. CDR3 nucleotides: TGTGCCAATTCGGGACAAAATAATTCACCCCTCCACTTT. The variable domain in full, with the rest retrieved from reference TRBV2 and TRBJ1-6, is EPEVTQTPSHQVTQMGQEVILRCVPISNHLYFYWYRQILGQKVEFLVSFYNNEISEKSEIFDDQFSVERPDGSNFTLKIRSTKLEDSAMYFCANSGQNNSPLHFGNGTRLTVT.

This clonotype showed up just a few times. A much larger clone differs from this one at a single base, so this may be a read error. The chain couples TRBV28 to TRBJ2-7, with D unresolved. Trimming removed 6 bases at V and 3 bases at J, with 9 bases between. CDR3 size: 12 residues. In germline, CDR1 is MDHEN, CDR2 SYDVKM. CDR3 amino acids: CASSQGFYEQYF. CDR3 sequence (DNA): TGTGCCAGCAGCCAAGGGTTCTACGAGCAGTACTTC. Full variable domain (rest looked up from reference TRBV28 and TRBJ2-7): DVKVTQSSRYLVKRTGEKVFLECVQDMDHENMFWYRQDPGLGLRLIYFSYDVKMKEKGDIPEGYSVSREKKERFSLILESASTNQTSMYLCASSQGFYEQYFGPGTRLTVT.

This clonotype has ten or more counts. This rearrangement joins TRBV6-2 or TRBV6-3 to TRBJ1-5, with D possibly being TRBD1 (5 bases). This CDR3 region has 18 residues. The V end lost 4 bases, the J end lost 0 bases, and 19 bases lay between the germline ends. Looked up from germline, CDR1 is MNHEY and CDR2 is SVGEGT. CDR3 sequence reads: CASSSQGPGRFSNQPQHF. CDR3 DNA sequence: TGTGCCAGCAGTTCGCAAGGGCCAGGGCGCTTTAGCAATCAGCCCCAGCATTTT.

This clonotype was detected only a few times. The chain is built from TRBV19 and TRBJ2-5; possibly TRBD2 for D (5 bases). The V end was cut by 4 bases, the J end by 4 bases, with 16 bases between. The CDR3 runs 15 residues. CDR1 LNHDA and CDR2 SQIVND come from the germline V gene (reference sequence). The CDR3 loop is CASSKSGFRRETQYF. CDR3 DNA: TGTGCCAGTAGTAAGAGCGGTTTTCGAAGAGAGACCCAGTACTTC.

The chain couples TRBV11-3 to TRBJ2-1; D might be TRBD1 (6 bases). Germline assignment: CDR1 SGHNT and CDR2 YENEEA. Trimming shortened V by 7 bases and J by 7 bases, and 11 bases separated the two germline ends. The CDR3 length is 12 residues. CDR3 in DNA: TGTGCCAGCAATAAGGGGGATAATGAGCAGTTCTTC. Translated, it gives CASNKGDNEQFF.

This chain links TRBV6-1 with TRBJ1-2; TRBD1 might be the D (5 bases). Trimming took 11 bases from V and 7 from J, leaving 14 bases between them. Germline loops: CDR1 MNHNS, CDR2 SASEGT. This CDR3 region has 11 residues. As DNA, the CDR3 is TGTGCCGAGGGGCAGGGTGGTGGCTACACCTTC. It specifies CAEGQGGGYTF.